This is a list of T cell receptor beta chains from one sample in a study of T cell responses to AZD1222 COVID-19 vaccine. Only in-frame clones appear in the TCRdb table, and some are missing; sequencing was by immunoSEQ multiplex PCR. This sample has fewer than 180,000 clones, with roughly 90% found just once. The sequencing used peripheral blood, collected 28 days after the second AZD1222 dose. Receptor source: an adult who received the AZD1222 COVID-19 vaccine. The CDR3 runs from the conserved cysteine through the conserved F or W. Fields, in order: D gene, clone size, V gene, J gene, CDR3 DNA, CDR3 protein. D genes are given only for firm matches. The size entry is marked missing in some rows and otherwise reads once, few, many or a size class.

D: NA
size: NA
V: TRBV18
J: TRBJ2-5
DNA: TGTGCCAGCTCCCCCCCTCGAGAGGGGACCCAGTACTTC
CDR3: CASSPPREGTQYF

D: NA
size: NA
V: TRBV9
J: TRBJ1-2
DNA: TGTGCCAGCAGCGTATGGGGCACCAACTATGGCTACACCTTC
CDR3: CASSVWGTNYGYTF

D: NA
size: few
V: TRBV4-1
J: TRBJ1-4
DNA: TGCGCCAGCAGCCAATACAGTGCAACTAATGAAAAACTGTTTTTT
CDR3: CASSQYSATNEKLFF

D: NA
size: NA
V: TRBV29-1
J: TRBJ2-2
DNA: TGCAGCGGTTCGACAGGGAACACCGGGGAGCTGTTTTTT
CDR3: CSGSTGNTGELFF

D: NA
size: NA
V: TRBV6-6
J: TRBJ1-1
DNA: TGTGCCAGCAGTTACTCAGGGGCAGGCACTGAAGCTTTCTTT
CDR3: CASSYSGAGTEAFF

D: TRBD1
size: NA
V: TRBV10-2
J: TRBJ1-1
DNA: TGCGCCAGCAGTGAGTCGACAGGGGGCAAAGCTTTCTTT
CDR3: CASSESTGGKAFF

D: NA
size: NA
V: TRBV28
J: TRBJ1-2
DNA: TGTGCCAGTATAACAGGGACGGGCGGCTACACCTTC
CDR3: CASITGTGGYTF

D: NA
size: NA
V: TRBV7-2
J: TRBJ1-3
DNA: TGTGCCAGCAGCTTAGAGGGGCACTCTGGAAACACCATATATTTT
CDR3: CASSLEGHSGNTIYF

D: NA
size: NA
V: TRBV5-1
J: TRBJ1-2
DNA: TGCGCCAGCAGCTTGGCCGGGACCGGTTATGGCTACACCTTC
CDR3: CASSLAGTGYGYTF

D: NA
size: NA
V: TRBV18
J: TRBJ1-1
DNA: TGTGCCAGCTCACCAGGGCAGGGAAGCACTGAAGCTTTCTTT
CDR3: CASSPGQGSTEAFF

D: NA
size: NA
V: TRBV9
J: TRBJ2-1
DNA: TGTGCCAGCCAGGAGGGAAAGCAGTTCTTC
CDR3: CASQEGKQFF

D: TRBD1
size: NA
V: TRBV6-5
J: TRBJ1-1
DNA: TGTGCCAGCAGTCCCCGACAGGGGAACACTGAAGCTTTCTTT
CDR3: CASSPRQGNTEAFF

D: NA
size: NA
V: TRBV19
J: TRBJ1-1
DNA: TGTGCCAGTAGTACGGGACAACGGAAGTTCTTT
CDR3: CASSTGQRKFF

D: NA
size: NA
V: TRBV5-4
J: TRBJ2-2
DNA: TGTGCCAGCAGCTTGGTGTCTGCCGGGGAGCTGTTTTTT
CDR3: CASSLVSAGELFF

D: TRBD1
size: once
V: TRBV27
J: TRBJ2-1
DNA: TGTGCCAGCAGTTTCCAATCCCTCCAGGGGGCCCCCTACAATGAGCAGTTCTTC
CDR3: CASSFQSLQGAPYNEQFF

D: TRBD2
size: few
V: TRBV2
J: TRBJ2-7
DNA: TGTGCCAGCAGTGTAACTAGCGGGAGGGACGAGCAGTACTTC
CDR3: CASSVTSGRDEQYF

D: NA
size: NA
V: TRBV7-9
J: TRBJ2-6
DNA: TGTGCCAGCAGGAGGAGGGGGCTGTCCTCTGGGGCCAACGTCCTGACTTTC
CDR3: CASRRRGLSSGANVLTF

D: TRBD2
size: NA
V: TRBV4-2
J: TRBJ2-4
DNA: TGTGCCAGCAGCCAAGCTAGCGGGTTAGCCAAAAACATTCAGTACTTC
CDR3: CASSQASGLAKNIQYF

D: NA
size: NA
V: TRBV7-2
J: TRBJ2-1
DNA: TGTGCCAGCAGCTTAGTGGGGACTGCGAGCAATGAGCAGTTCTTC
CDR3: CASSLVGTASNEQFF

D: NA
size: NA
V: TRBV5-1
J: TRBJ2-3
DNA: TGCGCCAGCAGCTTGACAGGGAACACAGATACGCAGTATTTT
CDR3: CASSLTGNTDTQYF

D: NA
size: NA
V: TRBV6-4
J: TRBJ1-1
DNA: TGTGCCAGCAGTCCACAGGTTAACACTGAAGCTTTCTTT
CDR3: CASSPQVNTEAFF

D: NA
size: few
V: TRBV12-3/TRBV12-4
J: TRBJ2-7
DNA: TGTGCCAGCAGTCCCCAGACCTACGAGCAGTACTTC
CDR3: CASSPQTYEQYF